One TCR beta chain is described in this entry. Its antigen is undetermined. This record belongs to a study of T cell responses to AZD1222 COVID-19 vaccine. Study-level information: Some second doses came at about 4 weeks and others at about 12 weeks; these were pooled.

Findings of the study overall: It was only six AZD1222 recipients who were seropositive at baseline. Among spike-specific TCRs, nearly half reportedly target unmutated variant regions. Repertoire sampling was restricted to post-peak T cell response timepoints.

Libraries were prepared by immunoSEQ multiplex PCR; TCRdb keeps only in-frame clonotypes and omits some of them. The table has under 150,000 clones, about 93% seen once; the top ten hold 5% to 6.5%. This receptor was obtained from an adult in good health. This material consisted of peripheral blood, taken on day 0 of AZD1222 vaccination.

The CDR3 protein is CASSSGDEKLFF. The CDR3 nucleotides are TGTGCCAGCAGCTCAGGGGATGAAAAACTGTTTTTT. V is TRBV7-8 and J is TRBJ1-4, with D possibly matching TRBD1 (6 bases). The V end lost 4 bases, the J end lost 6 bases, and 6 bases lay between the germline ends. CDR1 and CDR2 from the germline V gene are SGHVS and FQNEAQ. This CDR3 has 12 amino acids.